A single sample is the source of the 23 T cell receptor beta chains below, sequenced in a study of T cell changes during pregnancy in multiple sclerosis (dated by TCRdb to about 2019). The library was produced with the immunoSEQ multiplex PCR assay. Drawn from immuneACCESS, this table holds only the in-frame rearrangements with V and J called that TCRdb kept. Clones are partly lost; checked studies trace under half to an unresolved V gene and leave the rest unexplained. Within this sample are about 64,000 clones, with roughly 92% of them counted one time only. Roughly 1.5% of the sample is held by the ten biggest clonotypes. The material was peripheral blood, obtained in the second trimester of pregnancy. These receptors all come from a female donor with multiple sclerosis, enrolled in a pregnancy study.

The rearrangement links TRBV6-1 to TRBJ2-5; D is perhaps TRBD2 (5 bases). The CDR3 is 13 residues long. Per germline, CDR1 MNHNS and CDR2 SASEGT. Trimming took 8 bases from V and 4 from J, leaving 14 bases between them. The CDR3 sequence is CASHFGGGETQYF. The CDR3 DNA reads as TGTGCCAGCCACTTCGGTGGAGGAGAGACCCAGTACTTC.

V usage is TRBV5-1 and J usage is TRBJ2-5, with 7 bases that match TRBD1. This CDR3 spans 14 amino acids. V trimming: 3 bases; J trimming: 7 bases; junction bases outside the gene matches: 9. Looked up from germline, CDR1 is SGHRS and CDR2 is YFSETQ. CDR3 region: CASSSGTVHVTQYF. The CDR3 DNA sequence: TGCGCCAGCAGCTCCGGGACAGTTCATGTGACCCAGTACTTC.

The chain uses TRBV6-1 and TRBJ1-5; maybe TRBD1 (6 bases). V gave up 2 bases and J gave up 7 bases, with 15 bases separating them. Per germline, CDR1 MNHNS and CDR2 SASEGT. CDR3 length: 15 residues. CDR3: CASSERGGAGQPQHF. The DNA of the CDR3 is TGTGCCAGCAGTGAACGGGGGGGCGCGGGACAGCCCCAGCATTTT.

The V gene is TRBV18, the J gene TRBJ2-5; perhaps TRBD1 as D (6 bases). V lost 6 bases and J 0 bases, leaving 11 bases between the germline ends. The CDR3 sequence is 14 residues long. Germline values: CDR1 KGHSH, CDR2 LQKENI. CDR3 DNA: TGTGCCAGCTCGCCTACAGGGAACCAAGAGACCCAGTACTTC. Encoded protein: CASSPTGNQETQYF.

The genes are TRBV29-1 and TRBJ2-2, with 7 bases fitting TRBD1. J lost 3 bases, V lost 6 bases, and 7 bases had no gene match. Germline lookup yields CDR1 SQVTM and CDR2 ANQGSEA. The CDR3 sequence is 14 residues long. CDR3 amino acids: CSVRQGSYTGELFF. The CDR3 DNA is TGCAGCGTACGACAGGGTTCGTACACCGGGGAGCTGTTTTTT.

V usage is TRBV5-1 and J usage is TRBJ2-7, with TRBD2 matching over 7 bases. The length of the CDR3 is 14 residues. The J segment lost 10 bases and the V segment lost 2 bases, leaving 12 bases of the junction unmatched. In germline, CDR1 is SGHRS, CDR2 YFSETQ. For the CDR3, the DNA is TGCGCCAGCAGCTTTTGGCGGGAGACCTCCACACAGTACTTC. It encodes CASSFWRETSTQYF.

The chain combines TRBV27 with TRBJ2-7; 8 bases align to TRBD1. The germline V gene encodes CDR1 MNHEY and CDR2 SMNVEV (reference sequence). J lost 4 bases, V lost 2 bases, and 19 bases had no gene match. The CDR3 extends over 19 amino acids. This CDR3 is CASSLGGRGLISTKYEQYF. CDR3 nucleotide sequence: TGTGCCAGCAGTTTAGGGGGCAGGGGGCTTATATCGACTAAGTACGAGCAGTACTTC.

V and J are TRBV4-3 and TRBJ2-1; maybe TRBD2 (6 bases). Trimming took off 0 bases at V and 2 bases at J, with 17 bases between the two ends. CDR1 is LGHNA and CDR2 is YSLEER in the germline V gene. The CDR3 is 18 amino acids. CDR3 amino acids: CASSQDPTSSLTYNEQFF. CDR3 sequence (DNA): TGCGCCAGCAGCCAAGATCCAACTAGCAGCCTTACCTACAATGAGCAGTTCTTC.

V gene TRBV5-1 combines with J gene TRBJ2-7, with 10 bases matching TRBD1. Trimming took 3 bases from V and 5 from J; bases not matched to a gene: 8. Germline V lookup: CDR1 SGHRS, CDR2 YFSETQ. CDR3 length: 15 amino acids. The CDR3 nucleotides read TGCGCCAGCAGCTGGGGGGACAGGGGAATCAACGAGCAGTACTTC. Encoded protein: CASSWGDRGINEQYF.

This chain connects TRBV7-9 to TRBJ1-4; D gene ambiguous. The V and J ends lost 5 bases and 1 base respectively, with 11 bases between them. The CDR3 sequence is 15 residues long. Germline V CDR1 and CDR2: SEHNR, FQNEAQ (reference sequence). This CDR3 is CASSRDRGTNEKLFF. Written as DNA, the CDR3 is TGTGCCAGCAGCAGAGACCGGGGAACTAATGAAAAACTGTTTTTT. Full variable domain (outside the CDR3, taken from reference TRBV7-9 and TRBJ1-4): DTGVSQNPRHKITKRGQNVTFRCDPISEHNRLYWYRQTLGQGPEFLTYFQNEAQLEKSRLLSDRFSAERPKGSFSTLEIQRTEQGDSAMYLCASSRDRGTNEKLFFGSGTQLSVL.

The rearrangement joins TRBV28 to TRBJ2-5, with D perhaps TRBD2 (6 bases). Trimming shortened V by 6 bases and J by 5 bases, and 16 bases separated the two germline ends. Per the germline V gene, CDR1 is MDHEN and CDR2 is SYDVKM. The CDR3 has 14 residues. The CDR3 DNA reads TGTGCCAGCAGGGCGATAGCGGAGGAGGAGACCCAGTACTTC. Residues: CASRAIAEEETQYF. Drawing the rest from reference TRBV28 and TRBJ2-5, the complete variable domain is DVKVTQSSRYLVKRTGEKVFLECVQDMDHENMFWYRQDPGLGLRLIYFSYDVKMKEKGDIPEGYSVSREKKERFSLILESASTNQTSMYLCASRAIAEEETQYFGPGTRLLVL.

CDR3 sequence: CASSKLRRQGYSNQPQHF. The DNA of the CDR3 is TGTGCCAGCAGCAAACTCCGCCGGCAGGGATATAGCAATCAGCCCCAGCATTTT. The chain has TRBV21-1 and TRBJ1-5; TRBD1 is taken as the D call from the table, unchecked against the DNA. TRBV21-1 is a pseudogene locus. This CDR3 has 18 amino acids.

The V gene is TRBV28, the J gene TRBJ1-4, with D possibly being TRBD1 (5 bases). Germline V gene sequence: CDR1 MDHEN, CDR2 SYDVKM. The CDR3 sequence is 14 residues long. V was clipped by 6 bases and J by 4 bases, with 12 bases between them. CDR3 DNA sequence: TGTGCCAGCAGACAACAGGTCTATAATGAAAAACTGTTTTTT. Translation gives CASRQQVYNEKLFF.

The chain is built from TRBV25-1 and TRBJ2-7, with 13 bases fitting TRBD2. The CDR3 length is 13 residues. Germline CDR1 reads MGHDK; CDR2 reads SYGVNS. Trimming removed 10 bases from V and 4 bases from J; junction bases left unmatched: 4. In DNA form, the CDR3 reads TGTGCCACTGGGACTAGCGGGATGTACGAGCAGTACTTC. Its translation is CATGTSGMYEQYF.

V and J are TRBV18 and TRBJ2-5; D may be TRBD1 (5 bases). V dropped 1 base and J dropped 2 bases, with 11 bases sitting between them. Germline assignment: CDR1 KGHSH and CDR2 LQKENI. This CDR3 comprises 15 residues. The CDR3 DNA reads as TGTGCCAGCTCACCACTCGGGTACAGGCAAGAGACCCAGTACTTC. Translating it yields CASSPLGYRQETQYF.

CDR3 amino acids: CASRLTSGSSYEQYF. CDR3 bases: TGTGCCAGCAGGCTAACTAGCGGAAGCTCCTACGAGCAGTACTTC. The rearrangement joins TRBV28 to TRBJ2-7; TRBD2 aligns across 8 bases. V lost 6 bases, J lost 0 bases, and 7 bases stayed unmatched. The CDR3 is 15 residues long. The V gene's germline CDR1 is MDHEN and CDR2 SYDVKM.

The chain uses TRBV6-5 and TRBJ1-1; 9 bases match TRBD1. The V gene end was trimmed by 6 bases and the J gene end by 11 bases; junction bases not matched to a gene: 7. This CDR3 spans 12 amino acids. The germline CDR1 and CDR2 sequences are MNHEY and SVGAGI. CDR3 sequence (DNA): TGTGCCAGCAGCAACTTGGGACAGGGTGCTTTCTTT. Translated: CASSNLGQGAFF.

J is TRBJ1-4 and V is TRBV27; 8 bases fit TRBD1. The germline CDR1 and CDR2 sequences are MNHEY and SMNVEV (reference sequence). The CDR3 sequence is 14 residues long. V shed 2 bases, J shed 5 bases, and the junction held 1 base outside the gene matches. This chain's CDR3 is CASSLQGANEKLFF. The CDR3 bases are TGTGCCAGCAGTTTACAGGGGGCGAATGAAAAACTGTTTTTT.

The rearrangement joins TRBV4-1 to TRBJ2-7, with 9 bases lining up with TRBD2. After removal of 0 bases from V and 4 bases from J, the junction contained 4 bases not matched to a gene. The CDR3 totals 15 residues. Germline CDR1 is MGHRA and CDR2 is YSYEKL. CDR3 sequence reads: CASSQEPLAGYEQYF. CDR3 sequence (DNA): TGCGCCAGCAGCCAAGAACCCCTAGCGGGATACGAGCAGTACTTC.

The sample holds one count of this clone. This rearrangement joins TRBV7-2 to TRBJ2-3; tentative D call: TRBD1 (5 bases). The V and J ends lost 0 bases and 3 bases respectively, with 10 bases between them. The CDR3 consists of 15 residues. Germline CDR1 SGHTA, CDR2 FQGNSA. CDR3 amino acids: CASSLAWGSTDTQYF. The DNA for the CDR3 is TGTGCCAGCAGCTTAGCGTGGGGCAGTACAGATACGCAGTATTTT.

As to this clone: The junction and the germline gene differ at one end; a read error may be behind it. V usage is TRBV10-3 and J usage is TRBJ2-1; maybe TRBD1 (6 bases). CDR3 length: 12 residues. Germline CDR1 is ENHRY and CDR2 is SYGVKD. CDR3 in amino acids: CAISESTGSVVF. CDR3 nucleotide sequence: TGTGCCATCAGTGAGTCGACAGGATCGGTAGTCTTC.

The chain has TRBV5-7 and TRBJ1-2, with 8 bases aligning to TRBD1. TRBV5-7 is an open reading frame whose function is uncertain. J gave up 4 bases and V 2 bases, and 10 bases lay outside the gene matches. The CDR3 sequence is 16 residues long. The CDR3 region has the DNA TGTGCCAGCAGCTTTTATCGGGGACAGGTCTCCTATGGCTACACCTTC. Translating it yields CASSFYRGQVSYGYTF.

The gene calls are TRBV5-6 and TRBJ2-1; tentatively, D is TRBD2 (6 bases). CDR1 is SGHDT, CDR2 YYEEEE, per germline. The CDR3 contains 13 residues. Trimming cost V 0 bases and J 8 bases, with 9 bases left between them. CDR3 DNA: TGTGCCAGCAGCTTGGAAGGAGGGCATGAGCAGTTCTTC. The encoded protein is CASSLEGGHEQFF. Together with reference TRBV5-6 and TRBJ2-1, the CDR3 gives the full variable domain: DAGVTQSPTHLIKTRGQQVTLRCSPKSGHDTVSWYQQALGQGPQFIFQYYEEEERQRGNFPDRFSGHQFPNYSSELNVNALLLGDSALYLCASSLEGGHEQFFGPGTRLTVL.